Following are 28 T cell receptor beta chains from one sample sequenced in a study of CD8 T cells in ankylosing spondylitis. Each CDR3 protein is one row after TCRdb ran MiXCR on the 5' RACE reads. The sample shows approximately 100,000 distinct CDR3 sequences, 7.5% to 9% of them seen only once. The sequencing sample was made of blood, either unsorted or a sorted T cell fraction (not recorded which). The receptors were sampled from a male donor with ankylosing spondylitis or in good health (not recorded which).

This clonotype was counted ten times or more. This chain joins TRBV5-1 and TRBJ2-7, with D possibly matching TRBD2 (5 bases). This CDR3 has 15 amino acids. In germline, CDR1 is SGHRS, CDR2 YFSETQ. V was cut by 7 bases and J by 0 bases, with 17 bases left in between. The CDR3 protein is CASHLSGGPSYEQYF. CDR3 bases: TGCGCCAGCCACCTCAGCGGAGGCCCCTCCTACGAGCAGTACTTC.

This clonotype occurred many times. V usage is TRBV12-5 and J usage is TRBJ2-2; perhaps TRBD1 as D (6 bases). Trimming stripped 1 base from V and 6 bases from J, with 12 bases between. CDR3 length: 15 residues. CDR1 is LGHNT, CDR2 FRNRAP, per germline. The DNA for the CDR3 is TGTGCTAGTGGTTTGGGAGGACAGAGGTCCGGGGAGCTGTTTTTT. It translates to CASGLGGQRSGELFF.

This clonotype occurred a few times. The chain recombines TRBV12-3 or TRBV12-4 with TRBJ1-4, with D unclear. V was clipped by 8 bases and J by 2 bases, with 6 bases between them. The length of the CDR3 is 12 residues. CDR3 protein: CASGGTNEKLFF. For the CDR3, the DNA is TGTGCCAGCGGAGGGACTAATGAAAAACTGTTTTTT.

There are many counts of this clonotype. The gene calls are TRBV29-1 and TRBJ2-3; tentatively, D is TRBD2 (5 bases). Trimming shortened V by 0 bases and J by 3 bases, and 7 bases separated the two germline ends. Germline lookup yields CDR1 SQVTM and CDR2 ANQGSEA. The CDR3 is made up of 13 amino acids. CDR3 in amino acids: CSVEEGSTDTQYF. As DNA, the CDR3 is TGCAGCGTTGAAGAGGGGAGTACAGATACGCAGTATTTT.

This clonotype has ten or more counts. V usage is TRBV7-2 and J usage is TRBJ2-1; D is ambiguous. The CDR3 length is 14 residues. Germline loops: CDR1 SGHTA, CDR2 FQGNSA. V lost 6 bases and J 2 bases, leaving 11 bases between the germline ends. CDR3 DNA: TGTGCCAGCAGGGTGGGCGGAACCTACAATGAGCAGTTCTTC. It translates to CASRVGGTYNEQFF.

This clonotype appeared many times. The V call is TRBV6-5, the J call TRBJ2-7, with D possibly TRBD1 on 5 matching bases. The CDR3 contains 17 residues. Trimming removed 1 base at V and 5 bases at J, with 21 bases between. CDR1 is MNHEY, CDR2 SVGAGI, per germline. CDR3 nucleotide sequence: TGTGCCAGCAGTTACTTGCCCGACGCAGGGCGTGCCCACGAGCAGTACTTC. This sequence encodes CASSYLPDAGRAHEQYF.

There are many counts of this clonotype. V and J are TRBV7-2 and TRBJ2-3, with 8 bases lining up with TRBD2. The CDR3 sequence is 14 residues long. Germline V gives CDR1 SGHTA, CDR2 FQGNSA. V shed 1 base, J shed 7 bases, and the junction held 4 bases outside the gene matches. The CDR3 loop reads CASSLGLARHTQYF. For the CDR3, the DNA is TGTGCCAGCAGCTTAGGACTAGCGAGGCATACGCAGTATTTT.

In this sample, this clonotype turned up many times. The rearrangement uses TRBV30 and TRBJ2-4, with D possibly TRBD1 on 5 matching bases. This CDR3 region has 14 residues. CDR1 and CDR2 (germline): GTSNPN, SVGIG (reference sequence). Trimming stripped 2 bases from V and 0 bases from J, with 8 bases between. The chain's CDR3 is CAWSKGLAKNIQYF. The CDR3 DNA sequence: TGTGCCTGGAGTAAGGGGCTAGCCAAAAACATTCAGTACTTC. Full variable domain (remainder filled in from reference TRBV30 and TRBJ2-4): SQTIHQWPATLVQPVGSPLSLECTVEGTSNPNLYWYRQAAGRGLQLLFYSVGIGQISSEVPQNLSASRPQDRQFILSSKKLLLSDSGFYLCAWSKGLAKNIQYFGAGTRLSVL.

At least ten counts were recorded for this clonotype. The V and J genes are TRBV12-5 and TRBJ2-2; 9 bases are shared with TRBD1. This CDR3 is built from 16 residues. Looked up from germline, CDR1 is LGHNT and CDR2 is FRNRAP. Germline trimming cut 5 bases from V and 6 bases from J; bases unmatched to any gene: 10. CDR3 DNA: TGTGCTAGTGGTCTGACAGGGGGAAACGTCGCCGGGGAGCTGTTTTTT. This codes for CASGLTGGNVAGELFF. Using reference TRBV12-5 and TRBJ2-2 for the parts outside the CDR3, the full variable domain is DARVTQTPRHKVTEMGQEVTMRCQPILGHNTVFWYRQTMMQGLELLAYFRNRAPLDDSGMPKDRFSAEMPDATLATLKIQPSEPRDSAVYFCASGLTGGNVAGELFFGEGSRLTVL.

This clonotype was counted a few times. This may be a read error, as it is one base from a much larger clone. J is TRBJ2-2 and V is TRBV2, with TRBD2 as a possible D gene (5 bases). The CDR3 runs 15 residues. From germline, CDR1 is SNHLY and CDR2 FYNNEI. CDR3 DNA: TGTACCAGCAGTGACGGGATACGGGGCACCGGGGAGCTGTTTTTT. The encoded protein is CTSSDGIRGTGELFF.

This clonotype was observed many times. V gene TRBV20-1 combines with J gene TRBJ2-7, with 14 bases lining up with TRBD2. Germline V gene sequence: CDR1 DFQATT, CDR2 SNEGSKA (reference sequence). The CDR3 runs to 15 residues. V trimming: 6 bases; J trimming: 1 base; junction bases outside the gene matches: 5. In nucleotides, the CDR3 is TGCAGTGCCCGGACTAGCGGGAGGCTTTCCTACGAGCAGTACTTC. Amino acids: CSARTSGRLSYEQYF.

In its sample, this clonotype was seen many times. The V gene is TRBV20-1, the J gene TRBJ2-1; maybe TRBD1 (6 bases). In germline, CDR1 is DFQATT, CDR2 SNEGSKA (reference sequence). This CDR3 is built from 14 residues. Between the trimmed V and J ends, which lost 4 bases and 2 bases, there was a span of 12 bases. CDR3 DNA: TGCAGTGCTACCGGGACACTCACCTACAATGAGCAGTTCTTC. As protein: CSATGTLTYNEQFF.

At least ten counts were recorded for this clonotype. The chain is built from TRBV12-3 or TRBV12-4 and TRBJ1-5; D is possibly TRBD1 (6 bases). Trimming stripped 0 bases from V and 2 bases from J, with 11 bases between. This CDR3 is built from 16 residues. The CDR3 DNA follows: TGTGCCAGCAGTTTAGCAGGGGGATCGGGCAATCAGCCCCAGCATTTT. It yields the protein CASSLAGGSGNQPQHF.

J is TRBJ1-2 and V is TRBV7-8; D unresolved. V was cut by 1 base and J by 0 bases, with 6 bases left in between. Per germline, CDR1 SGHVS and CDR2 FQNEAQ. There are 14 residues in the CDR3. The CDR3 sequence: CASSLDGANYGYTF. The CDR3 bases are TGTGCCAGCAGCTTAGACGGAGCTAACTATGGCTACACCTTC.

This clonotype appeared many times. This chain joins TRBV7-9 and TRBJ2-1, with a weak D call TRBD2 (7 bases). Germline-derived CDR1 and CDR2 are SEHNR and FQNEAQ (reference sequence). The length of the CDR3 is 16 residues. The V end lost 5 bases, the J end lost 8 bases, and 22 bases lay between the germline ends. DNA for the CDR3: TGTGCCAGCAGCCCAAGAGGCGGGGGCCTCGCGGATGAGCAGTTCTTC. Translating it yields CASSPRGGGLADEQFF.

This clonotype was counted ten times or more. The chain recombines TRBV7-2 with TRBJ2-1; the D gene is possibly TRBD1 (6 bases). The length of the CDR3 is 14 residues. V dropped 3 bases and J dropped 8 bases, with 14 bases sitting between them. From germline, CDR1 is SGHTA and CDR2 FQGNSA. The CDR3 is CASSFFTGNDEQFF. The CDR3 DNA sequence: TGTGCCAGCAGCTTCTTTACAGGGAATGATGAGCAGTTCTTC.

This clonotype was detected many times. This sequence joins TRBV20-1 and TRBJ1-1, with D possibly matching TRBD1 (5 bases). V was pared by 0 bases and J by 5 bases, with 10 bases between. Per germline, CDR1 DFQATT and CDR2 SNEGSKA (reference sequence). This CDR3 comprises 13 residues. The DNA for the CDR3 is TGCAGTGCTAGAGATGGGAGGGGAACTGAAGCTTTCTTT. Its translation is CSARDGRGTEAFF.

V and J are TRBV7-8 and TRBJ1-6, with D hard to call. V was shortened by 2 bases and J by 7 bases, with 12 bases between the two germline ends. The CDR3 spans 15 residues. Per germline, CDR1 SGHVS and CDR2 FQNEAQ. CDR3 sequence (DNA): TGTGCCAGCAGCTTAACGCGGGGAGAAAATTCACCCCTCCACTTT. Residues: CASSLTRGENSPLHF.

There are many counts of this clonotype. This chain connects TRBV7-9 to TRBJ2-7; no reliable D call. Germline lookup yields CDR1 SEHNR and CDR2 FQNEAQ (reference sequence). Between the trimmed V and J ends, which lost 4 bases and 0 bases, there was a span of 4 bases. This CDR3 has 12 amino acids. CDR3 sequence (DNA): TGTGCCAGCAGCTCTAGCTCCTACGAGCAGTACTTC. Protein: CASSSSSYEQYF.

This clonotype was detected ten times or more. The rearrangement uses TRBV12-3 or TRBV12-4 and TRBJ2-7, with D possibly matching TRBD1 (5 bases). The CDR3 contains 12 residues. Trimming pared 11 bases from V and 6 bases from J, leaving 17 bases between. CDR3 amino acids: CASSRVRTEQYF. As DNA, the CDR3 is TGTGCCTCCTCCAGGGTAAGAACCGAGCAGTACTTC.

This clonotype appeared many times. This chain connects TRBV12-3 or TRBV12-4 to TRBJ1-4; D might be TRBD1 (5 bases). The CDR3 runs 15 residues. V gave up 6 bases and J gave up 3 bases, with 14 bases separating them. The CDR3 protein is CASSGIQGSNEKLFF. CDR3 coding DNA: TGTGCCAGCAGCGGGATTCAGGGATCTAATGAAAAACTGTTTTTT.

This CDR3 is CASAKRLEASTDTQYF. For the CDR3, the DNA is TGTGCCAGCGCTAAGAGACTTGAGGCTAGCACAGATACGCAGTATTTT. The chain is built from TRBV7-2 and TRBJ2-3; no definite D call. The V end was cut by 8 bases, the J end by 0 bases, with 18 bases between. The germline V gene has CDR1 SGHTA and CDR2 FQGNSA. The CDR3 is 16 residues long. Using reference TRBV7-2 and TRBJ2-3 for the parts outside the CDR3, the full variable domain is GAGVSQSPSNKVTEKGKDVELRCDPISGHTALYWYRQSLGQGLEFLIYFQGNSAPDKSGLPSDRFSAERTGGSVSTLTIQRTQQEDSAVYLCASAKRLEASTDTQYFGPGTRLTVL.

In this sample, this clonotype turned up many times. This sequence joins TRBV5-6 and TRBJ2-1; no clear D. V lost 0 bases and J lost 1, with 5 bases in between. CDR3 length: 14 amino acids. Germline V lookup: CDR1 SGHDT, CDR2 YYEEEE. The CDR3 region has the DNA TGTGCCAGCAGCTTGGTTAGTTCCTACAATGAGCAGTTCTTC. Its protein is CASSLVSSYNEQFF.

This clonotype has a count of ten or more. J is TRBJ1-4 and V is TRBV5-1, with 7 bases that match TRBD1. The CDR3 covers 13 residues. V shed 4 bases and J 8 bases; nucleotides not matched to a gene: 5. Germline-derived CDR1 and CDR2 are SGHRS and YFSETQ. The CDR3 DNA is TGCGCCAGCAGCCCGTTACAGGGGGAAAAACTGTTTTTT. Protein: CASSPLQGEKLFF. The full variable domain, its missing parts supplied by reference TRBV5-1 and TRBJ1-4, is KAGVTQTPRYLIKTRGQQVTLSCSPISGHRSVSWYQQTPGQGLQFLFEYFSETQRNKGNFPGRFSGRQFSNSRSEMNVSTLELGDSALYLCASSPLQGEKLFFGSGTQLSVL.

This clonotype was observed at least ten times. V is TRBV27 and J is TRBJ1-1; 8 bases agree with TRBD1. The CDR3 totals 16 residues. V gave up 0 bases and J gave up 0 bases; unmatched junction bases: 3. From germline, CDR1 is MNHEY and CDR2 SMNVEV (reference sequence). The CDR3 DNA follows: TGTGCCAGCAGTTTATCTCAGGGGGCCGTGAACACTGAAGCTTTCTTT. As protein: CASSLSQGAVNTEAFF.

There are many counts of this clonotype. The gene calls are TRBV20-1 and TRBJ1-3, with a weak D call TRBD1 (6 bases). The CDR3 extends over 15 amino acids. V gave up 2 bases and J gave up 3 bases, with 14 bases separating them. From germline, CDR1 is DFQATT and CDR2 SNEGSKA (reference sequence). CDR3 sequence: CSARRGSVDGNTIYF. CDR3 in DNA: TGCAGTGCTAGAAGGGGGTCGGTAGATGGAAACACCATATATTTT.

The sample holds many counts of this clonotype. This sequence joins TRBV7-2 and TRBJ1-6, with D possibly being TRBD1 (5 bases). Trimming cost V 2 bases and J 7 bases, with 9 bases left between them. This CDR3 contains 14 residues. CDR1 and CDR2 (germline): SGHTA, FQGNSA. The CDR3: CASSLRGKNSPLHF. Written as DNA, the CDR3 is TGTGCCAGCAGCTTACGGGGGAAGAATTCACCCCTCCACTTT.

This clonotype was seen repeatedly, ten times or more. This rearrangement joins TRBV7-2 to TRBJ2-1; 8 bases match TRBD1. CDR1 SGHTA and CDR2 FQGNSA come from the germline V gene. Losses at the gene ends were 1 base for V and 8 bases for J; bases not matched to a gene: 7. This CDR3 is 15 amino acids long. The CDR3 loop reads CASSLVGTGYDEQFF. DNA for the CDR3: TGTGCCAGCAGCTTAGTTGGGACAGGATACGATGAGCAGTTCTTC.